The T cell receptor beta chain under discussion was sequenced for a study of shared clonotypes between healthy human individuals. Overall study results and limits: Collection of samples was limited to blood; tissue repertoires likely differ. Clonotypes not shared had lower generation probabilities than those common to all four donors. At large depth, rarefaction still showed sorted-subset sequencing to be incomplete.

Method: immunoSEQ multiplex PCR; TCRdb's copy keeps in-frame clones and lacks some. The sample carries more than 2,000,000 clones, 80% to 95% recorded once. Comments on this clone: What it recognizes is unknown.

This sequence originates from a young man in good health. Some clones in this sample may be carry-over from other donors' samples. Input material: naive CD4+ T cells from PBMCs. Stated subset: CD45RA+ positively selected.

In DNA form, the CDR3 reads TGTGCCAGTAGCGGGACAACCCGGGAGACCCAGTACTTC. Translation gives CASSGTTRETQYF. V and J are TRBV19 and TRBJ2-5, with D perhaps matching TRBD1 (6 bases). Germline V gives CDR1 LNHDA, CDR2 SQIVND (reference sequence). V was trimmed by 6 bases and J by 5 bases, leaving 13 bases between them. The CDR3 runs 13 residues.